These 4 T cell receptor beta chains share one sample of origin, sequenced in a study of T cells after yellow fever vaccination. TCRdb re-analysed the 5' RACE reads in MiXCR, keeping a single row per CDR3 protein. The data contain hundreds of thousands of distinct CDR3 sequences, 8.7% of them singletons. Sample: PBMCs, taken on the day of the first yellow fever vaccination. The receptors come from a man younger than 35 who received the YFV17D yellow fever vaccine.

The chain uses TRBV7-2 and TRBJ1-4, with a weak D call TRBD1 (5 bases). In germline, CDR1 is SGHTA, CDR2 FQGNSA. Trimming took off 2 bases at V and 8 bases at J, with 18 bases between the two ends. This CDR3 has 16 residues. The CDR3 here is CASSLSKGPDWEKLFF. CDR3 nucleotides: TGTGCCAGCAGCTTATCGAAGGGGCCGGATTGGGAAAAACTGTTTTTT.

The rearrangement links TRBV4-2 to TRBJ2-3, with 7 positions matching TRBD2. The length of the CDR3 is 16 residues. J gave up 1 base and V 0 bases, and 4 bases lay outside the gene matches. Germline V gene lookup returns CDR1 LGHNA and CDR2 YNFKEQ. CDR3: CASSQEGGRGTDTQYF. The CDR3 DNA reads as TGTGCCAGCAGCCAAGAAGGTGGGAGGGGCACAGATACGCAGTATTTT.

V is TRBV7-6 and J is TRBJ2-5; perhaps TRBD1 as D (5 bases). V was clipped by 2 bases and J by 1 base, with 14 bases between them. This CDR3 comprises 16 residues. Germline V CDR1 and CDR2: SGHVS, FNYEAQ. This chain's CDR3 is CASSLYGVDSQETQYF. The CDR3 coding sequence is TGTGCCAGCAGCTTATACGGTGTCGACAGCCAAGAGACCCAGTACTTC.

This clonotype was picked up a small number of times. The chain employs TRBV20-1 and TRBJ2-3, with unresolved D. Trimming took off 1 base at V and 1 base at J, with 12 bases between the two ends. The germline V gene has CDR1 DFQATT and CDR2 SNEGSKA (reference sequence). The CDR3 covers 15 residues. The CDR3 sequence: CSARGVGERTDTQYF. The DNA of the CDR3 is TGCAGTGCTAGAGGTGTCGGCGAGCGCACAGATACGCAGTATTTT.